The 17 T cell receptor beta chains given below trace back to one sample, sequenced in a study of T cell responses to AZD1222 COVID-19 vaccine. Generated by immunoSEQ multiplex PCR, the TCRdb table keeps only in-frame clones and is missing some. This sample yields 170,000 or so clones, of which 90% are seen a single time; approximately 2.8% belongs to the top ten. Specimen: peripheral blood, collected on day 0 of AZD1222 vaccination. These receptors came from an adult in good health.

The rearrangement uses TRBV4-3 and TRBJ1-1, with TRBD1 as a possible D gene (6 bases). This CDR3 comprises 13 residues. V was shortened by 4 bases and J by 10 bases, with 16 bases between the two germline ends. Germline values: CDR1 LGHNA, CDR2 YSLEER. The chain's CDR3 is CASSPSGGGRAFF. The CDR3 coding sequence is TGCGCCAGCAGCCCCTCGGGAGGGGGAAGAGCTTTCTTT.

The J gene is TRBJ1-1, the V gene TRBV12-3 or TRBV12-4, with D tentatively TRBD1 (5 bases). V was pared by 6 bases and J by 4 bases, with 12 bases between. The CDR3 loop spans 13 amino acids. The CDR3 protein is CASSFGGTTEAFF. The CDR3 bases are TGTGCCAGCAGCTTTGGGGGGACCACTGAAGCTTTCTTT.

This clone was found once. The chain employs TRBV6-5 and TRBJ2-2, with D possibly being TRBD1 (6 bases). The CDR3 is 14 residues long. Germline CDR1 reads MNHEY; CDR2 reads SVGAGI. The V and J ends lost 10 bases and 1 base respectively, with 13 bases between them. CDR3 sequence (DNA): TGTGCCATCTCTAGGGGGATGAACACCGGGGAGCTGTTTTTT. Protein sequence: CAISRGMNTGELFF.

V and J are TRBV2 and TRBJ1-6; a possible D gene is TRBD1 (5 bases). The CDR3 spans 14 residues. V shed 2 bases and J shed 7 bases, with 9 bases lying between them. The germline gives CDR1 SNHLY, CDR2 FYNNEI. The CDR3 region has the DNA TGTGCCAGCAGTGAACAGGGAGAAAATTCACCCCTCCACTTT. It yields the protein CASSEQGENSPLHF.

This chain connects TRBV7-3 to TRBJ2-1, with 10 positions matching TRBD2. The V and J ends lost 5 bases and 15 bases, in that order; junction bases with no gene match: 16. This CDR3 region has 15 residues. The germline gives CDR1 SGHTA, CDR2 FQGTGA. The CDR3 DNA follows: TGTGCCAGCAGCCCCTTGCCCGCAGCGGGGGGGCAATTGTTCTTC. It translates to CASSPLPAAGGQLFF.

This sequence joins TRBV30 and TRBJ1-4; D not certain. Germline V gene sequence: CDR1 GTSNPN, CDR2 SVGIG (reference sequence). Trimming left V 5 bases short and J 8 bases short, with 6 bases between. The CDR3 extends over 10 amino acids. CDR3 DNA sequence: TGTGCCTGGTCCGACGAAAAACTGTTTTTT. Translated: CAWSDEKLFF. Looking up the rest from reference TRBV30 and TRBJ1-4 gives the full variable domain: SQTIHQWPATLVQPVGSPLSLECTVEGTSNPNLYWYRQAAGRGLQLLFYSVGIGQISSEVPQNLSASRPQDRQFILSSKKLLLSDSGFYLCAWSDEKLFFGSGTQLSVL.

This chain uses TRBV5-1 with TRBJ2-2; a possible D gene is TRBD1 (5 bases). V lost 0 bases, J lost 7 bases, and 16 bases lay in between. This CDR3 comprises 16 residues. The V gene's germline CDR1 is SGHRS and CDR2 YFSETQ. In nucleotides, the CDR3 is TGCGCCAGCAGCTTGGGGGATAGGGGTAACGACGGGGAGCTGTTTTTT. The encoded protein is CASSLGDRGNDGELFF.

This chain uses TRBV18 with TRBJ2-3; the match to TRBD1 covers 7 bases. J gave up 4 bases and V 6 bases, and 10 bases lay outside the gene matches. The germline V gene encodes CDR1 KGHSH and CDR2 LQKENI. The CDR3 loop spans 15 amino acids. The DNA of the CDR3 is TGTGCCAGCTCGCCCCAGACAGGGTCCGCAGATACGCAGTATTTT. It is translated as CASSPQTGSADTQYF.

The V gene is TRBV7-2, the J gene TRBJ2-7; D is unresolved. There are 14 residues in the CDR3. Germline loops: CDR1 SGHTA, CDR2 FQGNSA. V lost 2 bases to trimming and J lost 7 bases, with 15 bases between them. CDR3 loop: CASSLKAPLGEQYF. The CDR3 coding sequence is TGTGCCAGCAGCTTAAAGGCGCCCCTCGGGGAGCAGTACTTC.

The rearrangement joins TRBV4-1 to TRBJ1-3; no clear D. This CDR3 contains 16 residues. The germline CDR1 and CDR2 sequences are MGHRA and YSYEKL. V lost 0 bases and J lost 0, with 9 bases in between. The CDR3 here is CASSQEGTLSGNTIYF. The CDR3 DNA reads as TGCGCCAGCAGCCAAGAGGGCACCCTCTCTGGAAACACCATATATTTT.

This sequence joins TRBV7-2 and TRBJ1-5; perhaps TRBD1 as D (5 bases). The V end lost 1 base, the J end lost 6 bases, and 7 bases lay between the germline ends. Germline V CDR1 and CDR2: SGHTA, FQGNSA. CDR3 length equals 13 residues. The CDR3 loop reads CASSLGGGQPQHF. The CDR3 DNA reads TGTGCCAGCAGCTTAGGGGGGGGTCAGCCCCAGCATTTT.

This clone was detected once. CDR3 protein: CASSPQGRGWAFF. The DNA of the CDR3 is TGTGCCAGCAGTCCTCAGGGGAGGGGGTGGGCTTTCTTT. The J gene is TRBJ1-1, the V gene TRBV12-3 or TRBV12-4; tentatively, D is TRBD1 (6 bases). The CDR3 contains 13 residues. V was pared by 5 bases and J by 11 bases, with 18 bases between.

This clone was found once. The chain uses TRBV30 and TRBJ1-3, with D tentatively TRBD1 (6 bases). CDR3 length equals 13 residues. The V and J ends lost 5 bases and 2 bases respectively, with 10 bases between them. CDR1 is GTSNPN, CDR2 SVGIG, per germline (reference sequence). The CDR3 sequence: CAWGTGTGNTIYF. The CDR3 coding sequence is TGTGCCTGGGGAACAGGGACTGGAAACACCATATATTTT.

This chain joins TRBV29-1 and TRBJ1-2, with D possibly being TRBD1 (5 bases). Germline lookup yields CDR1 SQVTM and CDR2 ANQGSEA. CDR3 length: 13 amino acids. Between the trimmed V and J ends, which lost 7 bases and 5 bases, there was a span of 17 bases. The CDR3 DNA reads as TGCAGCGCTACCCCGGGACCTGAGTATGGCTACACCTTC. Translating gives CSATPGPEYGYTF.

The table lists this clone with a count of one. The chain has TRBV2 and TRBJ2-7; perhaps TRBD1 as D (5 bases). This CDR3 region has 13 residues. Trimming stripped 3 bases from V and 5 bases from J, with 11 bases between. Germline-derived CDR1 and CDR2 are SNHLY and FYNNEI. CDR3 loop: CASSENDSNEQYF. CDR3 DNA sequence: TGTGCCAGCAGTGAGAATGACAGCAACGAGCAGTACTTC.

The gene calls are TRBV5-4 and TRBJ2-3; D gene ambiguous. Germline V lookup: CDR1 SGHNT, CDR2 YYREEE (reference sequence). The CDR3 sequence is 13 residues long. The V gene lost 0 bases and the J gene lost 5 bases, with 7 bases spanning the gap. DNA for the CDR3: TGTGCCAGCAGCTTGGAATGGAGAGATACGCAGTATTTT. Translating gives CASSLEWRDTQYF.

This rearrangement joins TRBV6-2 or TRBV6-3 to TRBJ1-1, with TRBD1 matching over 8 bases. From germline, CDR1 is MNHEY and CDR2 SVGEGT. The V segment lost 2 bases and the J segment 3 bases; nucleotides outside the gene matches: 8. This CDR3 is built from 16 residues. The CDR3 nucleotides are TGTGCCAGCAGTTACAACCCAGGGGGCGTCTACACTGAAGCTTTCTTT. Translating gives CASSYNPGGVYTEAFF.